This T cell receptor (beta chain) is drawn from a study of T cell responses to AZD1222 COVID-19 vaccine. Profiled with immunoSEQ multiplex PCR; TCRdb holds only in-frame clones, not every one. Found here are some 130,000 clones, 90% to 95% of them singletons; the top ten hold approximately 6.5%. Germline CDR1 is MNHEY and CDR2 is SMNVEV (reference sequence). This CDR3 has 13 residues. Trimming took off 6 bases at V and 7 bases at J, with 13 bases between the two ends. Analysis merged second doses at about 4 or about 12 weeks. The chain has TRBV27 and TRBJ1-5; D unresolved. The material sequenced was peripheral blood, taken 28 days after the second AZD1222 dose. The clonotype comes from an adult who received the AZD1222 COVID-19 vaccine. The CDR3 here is CASSMAVGQPQHF. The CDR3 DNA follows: TGTGCCAGCAGCATGGCGGTGGGGCAGCCCCAGCATTTT.